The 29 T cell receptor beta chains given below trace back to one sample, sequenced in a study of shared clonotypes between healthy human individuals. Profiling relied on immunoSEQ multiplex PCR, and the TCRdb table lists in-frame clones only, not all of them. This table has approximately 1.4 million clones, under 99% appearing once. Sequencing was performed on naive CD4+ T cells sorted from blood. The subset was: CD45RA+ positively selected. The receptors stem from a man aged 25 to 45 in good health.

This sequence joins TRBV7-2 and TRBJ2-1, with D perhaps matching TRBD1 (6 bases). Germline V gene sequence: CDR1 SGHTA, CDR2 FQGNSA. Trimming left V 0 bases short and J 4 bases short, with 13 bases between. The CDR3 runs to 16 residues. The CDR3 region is CASSLAGQSLYNEQFF. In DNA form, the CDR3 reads TGTGCCAGCAGCTTAGCCGGACAGTCCTTATACAATGAGCAGTTCTTC.

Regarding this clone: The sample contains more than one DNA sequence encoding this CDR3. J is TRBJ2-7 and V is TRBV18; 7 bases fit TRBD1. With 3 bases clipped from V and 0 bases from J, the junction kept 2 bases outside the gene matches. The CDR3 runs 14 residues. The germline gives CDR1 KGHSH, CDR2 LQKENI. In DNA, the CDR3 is TGTGCCAGCTCACCCGGGACAGCCTCCTACGAGCAGTACTTC. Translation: CASSPGTASYEQYF.

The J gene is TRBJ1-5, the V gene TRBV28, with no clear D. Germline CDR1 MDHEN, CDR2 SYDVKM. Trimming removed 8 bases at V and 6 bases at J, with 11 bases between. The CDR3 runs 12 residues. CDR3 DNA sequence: TGTGCCAGCCACACACCTGCTCAGCCCCAGCATTTT. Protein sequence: CASHTPAQPQHF.

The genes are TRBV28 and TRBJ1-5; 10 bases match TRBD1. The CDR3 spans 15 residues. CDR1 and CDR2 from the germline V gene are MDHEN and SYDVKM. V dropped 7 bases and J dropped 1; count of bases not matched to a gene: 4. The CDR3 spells CASTLTGGSNQPQHF. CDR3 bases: TGTGCCAGCACCTTGACAGGGGGCAGCAATCAGCCCCAGCATTTT.

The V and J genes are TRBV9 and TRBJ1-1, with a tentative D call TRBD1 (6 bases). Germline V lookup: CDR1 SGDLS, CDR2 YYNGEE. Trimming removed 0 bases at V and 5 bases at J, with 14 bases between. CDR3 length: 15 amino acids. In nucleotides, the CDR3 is TGTGCCAGCAGCGTAGGACAGGACTCTTGGACTGAAGCTTTCTTT. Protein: CASSVGQDSWTEAFF.

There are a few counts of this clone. CDR3 amino acids: CASSSLPDQPQHF. Here the CDR3 DNA reads TGTGCCAGCAGCTCACTCCCCGATCAGCCCCAGCATTTT. This sequence joins TRBV9 and TRBJ1-5; D gene unclear. V was shortened by 4 bases and J by 5 bases, with 10 bases between the two germline ends. This CDR3 has 13 residues. Looked up from germline, CDR1 is SGDLS and CDR2 is YYNGEE.

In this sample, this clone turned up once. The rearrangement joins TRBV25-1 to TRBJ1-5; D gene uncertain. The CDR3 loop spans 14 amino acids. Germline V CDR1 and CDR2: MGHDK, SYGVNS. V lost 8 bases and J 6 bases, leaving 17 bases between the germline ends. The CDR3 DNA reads TGTGCCAGCTCCTTAGGAGGATCTGGTCAGCCCCAGCATTTT. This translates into CASSLGGSGQPQHF.

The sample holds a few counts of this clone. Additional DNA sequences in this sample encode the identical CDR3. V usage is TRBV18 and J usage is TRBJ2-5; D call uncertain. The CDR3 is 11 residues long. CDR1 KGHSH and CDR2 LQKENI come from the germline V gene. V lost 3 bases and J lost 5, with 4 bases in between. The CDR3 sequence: CASSPLETQYF. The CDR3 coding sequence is TGTGCCAGCTCACCCCTGGAGACCCAGTACTTC.

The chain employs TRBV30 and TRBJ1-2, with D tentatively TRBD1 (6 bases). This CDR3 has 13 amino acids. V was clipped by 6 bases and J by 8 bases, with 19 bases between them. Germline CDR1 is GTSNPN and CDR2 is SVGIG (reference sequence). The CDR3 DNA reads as TGTGCCTGCCCCCCAATCGGGAGGGGGGGCTACACCTTC. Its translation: CACPPIGRGGYTF.

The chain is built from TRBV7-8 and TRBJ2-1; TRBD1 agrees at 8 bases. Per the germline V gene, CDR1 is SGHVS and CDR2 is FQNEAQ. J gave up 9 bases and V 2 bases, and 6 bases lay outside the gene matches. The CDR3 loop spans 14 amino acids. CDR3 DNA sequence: TGTGCCAGCAGCTTAAACAGGGGGGCGAGTGAGCAGTTCTTC. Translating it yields CASSLNRGASEQFF.

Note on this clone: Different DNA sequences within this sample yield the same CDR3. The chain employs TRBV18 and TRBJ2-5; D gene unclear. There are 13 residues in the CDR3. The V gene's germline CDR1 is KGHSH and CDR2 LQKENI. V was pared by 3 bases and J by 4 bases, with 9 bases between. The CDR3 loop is CASSPGISETQYF. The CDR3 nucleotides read TGTGCCAGCTCACCGGGTATCTCAGAGACCCAGTACTTC.

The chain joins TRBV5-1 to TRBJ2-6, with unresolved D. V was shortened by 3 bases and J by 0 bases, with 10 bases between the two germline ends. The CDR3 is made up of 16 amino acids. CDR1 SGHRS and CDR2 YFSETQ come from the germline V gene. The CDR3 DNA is TGCGCCAGCAGCTCCGAGGCTGTCTCTGGGGCCAACGTCCTGACTTTC. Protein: CASSSEAVSGANVLTF.

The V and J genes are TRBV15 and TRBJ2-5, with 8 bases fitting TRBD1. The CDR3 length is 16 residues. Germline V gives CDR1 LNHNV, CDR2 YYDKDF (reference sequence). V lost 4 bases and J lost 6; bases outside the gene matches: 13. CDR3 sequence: CATSTKPRGRGKTQYF. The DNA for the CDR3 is TGTGCCACCAGCACTAAACCCAGGGGGCGCGGAAAGACCCAGTACTTC.

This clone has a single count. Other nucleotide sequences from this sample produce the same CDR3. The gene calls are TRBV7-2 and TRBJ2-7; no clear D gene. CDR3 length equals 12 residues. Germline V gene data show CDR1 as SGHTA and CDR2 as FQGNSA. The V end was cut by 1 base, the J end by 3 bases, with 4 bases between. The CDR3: CASSLGSYEQYF. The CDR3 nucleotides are TGTGCCAGCAGCTTAGGAAGCTACGAGCAGTACTTC.

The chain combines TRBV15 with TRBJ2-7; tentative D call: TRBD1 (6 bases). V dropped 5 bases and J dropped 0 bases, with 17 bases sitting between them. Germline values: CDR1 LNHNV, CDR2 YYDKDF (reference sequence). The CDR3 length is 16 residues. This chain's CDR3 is CATSFYRATSSYEQYF. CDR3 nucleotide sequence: TGTGCCACCAGCTTTTACAGGGCGACGAGCTCCTACGAGCAGTACTTC.

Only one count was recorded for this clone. The CDR3: CASSSRDRGRMYGYTF. As DNA, the CDR3 is TGTGCCAGCAGTTCTCGGGACAGGGGGAGGATGTATGGCTACACCTTC. J is TRBJ1-2 and V is TRBV27; 11 bases fit TRBD1. Germline CDR1 MNHEY, CDR2 SMNVEV (reference sequence). V dropped 4 bases and J dropped 5; count of bases not matched to a gene: 9. CDR3 length equals 16 residues.

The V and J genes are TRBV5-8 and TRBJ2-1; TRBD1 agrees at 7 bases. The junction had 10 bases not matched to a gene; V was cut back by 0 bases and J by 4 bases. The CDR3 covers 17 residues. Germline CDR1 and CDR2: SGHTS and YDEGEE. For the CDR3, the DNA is TGTGCCAGCAGCTTGGCCGGGACAGCGCGTGGGTACAATGAGCAGTTCTTC. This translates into CASSLAGTARGYNEQFF. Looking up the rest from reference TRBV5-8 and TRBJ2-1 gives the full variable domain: EAGVTQSPTHLIKTRGQQATLRCSPISGHTSVYWYQQALGLGLQFLLWYDEGEERNRGNFPPRFSGRQFPNYSSELNVNALELEDSALYLCASSLAGTARGYNEQFFGPGTRLTVL.

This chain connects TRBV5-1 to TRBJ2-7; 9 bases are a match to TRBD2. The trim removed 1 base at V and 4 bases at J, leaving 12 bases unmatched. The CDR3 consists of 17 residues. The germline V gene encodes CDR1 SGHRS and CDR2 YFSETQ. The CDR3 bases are TGCGCCAGCAGCTTGTCTACGATAGCTAGCGGGACTTACGAGCAGTACTTC. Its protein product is CASSLSTIASGTYEQYF.

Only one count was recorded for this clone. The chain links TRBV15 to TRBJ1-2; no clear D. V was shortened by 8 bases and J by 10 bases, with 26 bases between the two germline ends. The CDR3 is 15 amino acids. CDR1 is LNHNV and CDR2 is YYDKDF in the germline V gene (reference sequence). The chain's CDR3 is CATSTRTQPHPDYTF. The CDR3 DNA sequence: TGTGCCACCTCAACCCGGACTCAACCTCACCCTGACTACACCTTC.

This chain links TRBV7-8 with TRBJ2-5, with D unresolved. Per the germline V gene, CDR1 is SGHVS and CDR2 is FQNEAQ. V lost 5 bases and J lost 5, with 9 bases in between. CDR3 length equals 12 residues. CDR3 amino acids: CASSRVEETQYF. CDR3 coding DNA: TGTGCCAGCAGCCGAGTAGAGGAGACCCAGTACTTC. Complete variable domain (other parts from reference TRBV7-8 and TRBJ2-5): GAGVSQSPRYKVAKRGQDVALRCDPISGHVSLFWYQQALGQGPEFLTYFQNEAQLDKSGLPSDRFFAERPEGSVSTLKIQRTQQEDSAVYLCASSRVEETQYFGPGTRLLVL.

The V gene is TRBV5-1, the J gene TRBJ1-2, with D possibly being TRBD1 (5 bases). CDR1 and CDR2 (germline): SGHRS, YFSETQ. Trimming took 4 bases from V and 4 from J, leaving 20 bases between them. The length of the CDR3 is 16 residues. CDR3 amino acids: CASSAYSGDLVYGYTF. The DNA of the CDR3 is TGCGCCAGCAGCGCATATTCGGGGGACCTCGTCTATGGCTACACCTTC.

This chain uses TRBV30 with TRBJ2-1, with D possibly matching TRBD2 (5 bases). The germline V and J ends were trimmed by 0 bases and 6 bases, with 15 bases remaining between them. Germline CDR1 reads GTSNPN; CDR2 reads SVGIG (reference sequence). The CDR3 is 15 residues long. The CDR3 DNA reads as TGTGCCTGGAGTGTAGGAGGCCTGATCCTCAATGAGCAGTTCTTC. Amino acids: CAWSVGGLILNEQFF.

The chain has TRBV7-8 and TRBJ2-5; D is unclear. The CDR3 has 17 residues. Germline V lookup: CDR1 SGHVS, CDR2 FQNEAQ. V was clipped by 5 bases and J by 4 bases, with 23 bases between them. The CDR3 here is CASSPNPSTVRRETQYF. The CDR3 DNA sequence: TGTGCCAGCAGCCCCAACCCAAGTACGGTCAGGAGAGAGACCCAGTACTTC. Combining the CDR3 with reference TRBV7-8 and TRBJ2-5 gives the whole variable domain GAGVSQSPRYKVAKRGQDVALRCDPISGHVSLFWYQQALGQGPEFLTYFQNEAQLDKSGLPSDRFFAERPEGSVSTLKIQRTQQEDSAVYLCASSPNPSTVRRETQYFGPGTRLLVL.

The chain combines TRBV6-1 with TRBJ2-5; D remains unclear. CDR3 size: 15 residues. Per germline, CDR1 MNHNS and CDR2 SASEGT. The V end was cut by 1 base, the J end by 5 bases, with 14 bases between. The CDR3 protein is CASSEDRHPSETQYF. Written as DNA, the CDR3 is TGTGCCAGCAGTGAAGACCGCCATCCTTCGGAGACCCAGTACTTC.

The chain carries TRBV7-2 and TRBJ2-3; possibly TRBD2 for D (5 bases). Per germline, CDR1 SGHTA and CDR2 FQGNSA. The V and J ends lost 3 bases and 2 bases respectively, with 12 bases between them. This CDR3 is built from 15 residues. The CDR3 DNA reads TGTGCCAGCAGCTTGGGTGCGGAGGACACAGATACGCAGTATTTT. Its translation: CASSLGAEDTDTQYF.

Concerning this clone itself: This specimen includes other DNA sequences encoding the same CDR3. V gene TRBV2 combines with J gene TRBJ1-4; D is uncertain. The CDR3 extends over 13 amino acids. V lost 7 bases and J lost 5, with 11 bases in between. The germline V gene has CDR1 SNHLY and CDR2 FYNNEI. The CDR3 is CASIRTENEKLFF. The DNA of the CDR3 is TGTGCCAGCATTAGGACGGAGAATGAAAAACTGTTTTTT.

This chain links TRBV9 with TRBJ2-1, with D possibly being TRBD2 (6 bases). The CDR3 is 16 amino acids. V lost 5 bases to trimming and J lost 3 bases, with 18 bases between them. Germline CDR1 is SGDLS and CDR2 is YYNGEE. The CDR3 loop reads CASSGPAGTVYNEQFF. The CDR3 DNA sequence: TGTGCCAGCAGTGGGCCCGCCGGGACTGTCTACAATGAGCAGTTCTTC.

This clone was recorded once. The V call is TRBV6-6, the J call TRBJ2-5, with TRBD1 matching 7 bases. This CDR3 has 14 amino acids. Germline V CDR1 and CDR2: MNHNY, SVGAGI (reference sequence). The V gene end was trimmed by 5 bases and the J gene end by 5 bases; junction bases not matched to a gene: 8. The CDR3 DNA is TGTGCCAGCAGTAAAGGACAGGAAAGCGAGACCCAGTACTTC. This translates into CASSKGQESETQYF.

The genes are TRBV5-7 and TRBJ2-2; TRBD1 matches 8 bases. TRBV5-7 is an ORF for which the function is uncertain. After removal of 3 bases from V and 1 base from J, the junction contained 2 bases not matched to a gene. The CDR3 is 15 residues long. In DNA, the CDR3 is TGTGCCAGCAGCTGGACAGGGATGAACACCGGGGAGCTGTTTTTT. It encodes CASSWTGMNTGELFF.